These T cell receptor beta chains were read from a single sample in a study of T cell changes during pregnancy in multiple sclerosis. Sequencing was performed with immunoSEQ multiplex PCR; in TCRdb, only in-frame clones are kept and a portion is missing. Found here are about 32,000 clones, roughly nine tenths of them singletons; the top ten hold roughly 5.1%. The starting material was CD8+ T cells from peripheral blood mononuclear cells, obtained in the first trimester of pregnancy. Source of these receptors: a female donor with multiple sclerosis, enrolled in a pregnancy study. Both conserved end residues are part of each CDR3. Fields, in order: J gene, V gene, D gene, clone size, CDR3 DNA, CDR3 protein. D genes are given only for firm matches. Clone size is given for some rows only: seen once, a few or many times, or a class if the clone is expanded.

TRBJ1-2	TRBV6-1	TRBD1	.	TGTGCCAGCAGGCCAGGCGGACAGGGGGGCTACACCTTC	CASRPGGQGGYTF
TRBJ2-7	TRBV19	TRBD1	.	TGTGCCAGTAGCGCCCGGGACAGCGCCTACGAGCAGTACTTC	CASSARDSAYEQYF
TRBJ2-7	TRBV6-1	.	.	TGTGCCAGCAGTACGTCAGGGGGAGGACCCTACGAGCAGTACTTC	CASSTSGGGPYEQYF
TRBJ2-5	TRBV7-9	.	.	TGTGCCAGCAGCTTATTGTCTATGGGGGGGCGGGACGAAGAGACCCAGTACTTC	CASSLLSMGGRDEETQYF
TRBJ1-2	TRBV5-4	TRBD1	.	TGTGCCAGCAGCTTGGTCGACAGGGGACGAGGCTACACCTTC	CASSLVDRGRGYTF
TRBJ2-1	TRBV28	TRBD2	.	TGTGCCAGCACTAACGGGGGGGATGAGCAGTTCTTC	CASTNGGDEQFF
TRBJ1-1	TRBV18	TRBD1	once	TGTGCCAGCTCCCATAAAAGGACAGGGGTGAACACTGAAGCTTTCTTT	CASSHKRTGVNTEAFF
TRBJ2-5	TRBV5-4	.	.	TGTGCCAGCAGCTCGGCAAGGGGTAATTTAATGCAAGAGACCCAGTACTTC	CASSSARGNLMQETQYF
TRBJ2-5	TRBV7-2	TRBD2	.	TGTGCCAGCAGCTTAGGACTAGCGGGAGTGCTATGGGAGACCCAGTACTTC	CASSLGLAGVLWETQYF
TRBJ2-7	TRBV18	.	.	TGTGCCAGCTCACCTTCCGACAGGACTCTTACCTACGAGCAGTACTTC	CASSPSDRTLTYEQYF
TRBJ2-2	TRBV4-1	TRBD2	.	TGCGCCAGCAGCCCAGTTTTTGGGACTAGCGGGAGGTTAGTTTTCACCGGGGAGCTGTTTTTT	CASSPVFGTSGRLVFTGELFF
TRBJ2-7	TRBV7-9	.	.	TGTGCCAGCAGCTTATTGACGGGGATGCGCTACGAGCAGTACTTC	CASSLLTGMRYEQYF
TRBJ1-4	TRBV6-6	.	.	TGTGCCAGCAGAGAAGACAGGTCTAATGAAAAACTGTTTTTT	CASREDRSNEKLFF